The 3 T cell receptor beta chains reported below all come from one sample, sequenced in a study of human T cells and chemical hapten exposure. Time point defined: healthy volunteer bleed at 2 weeks. Whole blood that had not been fractionated was the source of extracted total RNA. TCRdb used MiXCR to reprocess the RACE reads, holding one entry per CDR3 protein. The sample contains roughly 100,000 distinct CDR3 sequences, approximately 10% of which appear only once. The sequenced sample was whole blood. Receptors originate from a female donor in good health. Some clones in this sample may be carry-over from other donors' samples.

V usage is TRBV28 and J usage is TRBJ1-5, with D unresolved. Trimming took off 6 bases at V and 6 bases at J, with 18 bases between the two ends. The CDR3 contains 15 residues. CDR1 MDHEN and CDR2 SYDVKM come from the germline V gene. The CDR3 DNA sequence: TGTGCCAGCAGCCCGGGTCTTCTGAGGAGTCAGCCCCAGCATTTT. As protein: CASSPGLLRSQPQHF.

J is TRBJ2-4 and V is TRBV19; 8 nucleotides match TRBD2. The CDR3 is 13 residues long. CDR1 is LNHDA and CDR2 is SQIVND in the germline V gene (reference sequence). The V segment lost 4 bases and the J segment 7 bases; nucleotides outside the gene matches: 3. The CDR3, as DNA: TGTGCCAGTAGTAGCGGGAGGACGAACATTCAGTACTTC. This sequence encodes CASSSGRTNIQYF. Complete variable domain (other parts from reference TRBV19 and TRBJ2-4): DGGITQSPKYLFRKEGQNVTLSCEQNLNHDAMYWYRQDPGQGLRLIYYSQIVNDFQKGDIAEGYSVSREKKESFPLTVTSAQKNPTAFYLCASSSGRTNIQYFGAGTRLSVL.

This rearrangement joins TRBV5-1 to TRBJ2-3; 10 bases are a match to TRBD2. The length of the CDR3 is 18 residues. Per the germline V gene, CDR1 is SGHRS and CDR2 is YFSETQ. V lost 0 bases, J lost 5 bases, and 12 bases stayed unmatched. Here the CDR3 DNA reads TGCGCCAGCAGCTTGGATCAGCGGGAGGGCCTTAAGATAGATACGCAGTATTTT. It translates to CASSLDQREGLKIDTQYF.